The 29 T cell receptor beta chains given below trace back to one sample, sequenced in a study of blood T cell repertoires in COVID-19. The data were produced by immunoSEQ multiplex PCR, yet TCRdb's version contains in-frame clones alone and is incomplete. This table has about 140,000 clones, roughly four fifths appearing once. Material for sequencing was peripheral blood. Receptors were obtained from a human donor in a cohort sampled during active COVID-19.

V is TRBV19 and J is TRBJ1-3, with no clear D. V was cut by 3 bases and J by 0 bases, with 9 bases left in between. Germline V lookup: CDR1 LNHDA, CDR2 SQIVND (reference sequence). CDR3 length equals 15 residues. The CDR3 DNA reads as TGTGCCAGTAGTATTTATGGGAGCTCTGGAAACACCATATATTTT. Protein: CASSIYGSSGNTIYF.

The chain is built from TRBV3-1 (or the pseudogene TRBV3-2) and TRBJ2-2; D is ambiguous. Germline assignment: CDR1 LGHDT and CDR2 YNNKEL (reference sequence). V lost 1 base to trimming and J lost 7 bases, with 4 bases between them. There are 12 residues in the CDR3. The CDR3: CASSQAGGELFF. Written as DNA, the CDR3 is TGTGCCAGCAGCCAAGCCGGCGGGGAGCTGTTTTTT.

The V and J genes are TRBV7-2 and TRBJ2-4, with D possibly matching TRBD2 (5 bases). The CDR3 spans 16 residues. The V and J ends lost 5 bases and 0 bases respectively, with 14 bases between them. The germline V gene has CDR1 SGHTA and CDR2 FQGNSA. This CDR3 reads CASSRTDSLAKNIQYF. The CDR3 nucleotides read TGTGCCAGCAGCAGGACTGACTCCTTAGCCAAAAACATTCAGTACTTC. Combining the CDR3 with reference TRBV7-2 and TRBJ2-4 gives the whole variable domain GAGVSQSPSNKVTEKGKDVELRCDPISGHTALYWYRQSLGQGLEFLIYFQGNSAPDKSGLPSDRFSAERTGGSVSTLTIQRTQQEDSAVYLCASSRTDSLAKNIQYFGAGTRLSVL.

The CDR3: CASTPGQGAVGELFF. The CDR3 nucleotides read TGTGCCAGCACCCCGGGACAGGGGGCGGTCGGGGAGCTGTTTTTT. The rearrangement links TRBV7-9 to TRBJ2-2; 12 nucleotides align to TRBD1. J lost 7 bases, V lost 7 bases, and 7 bases had no gene match. Per the germline V gene, CDR1 is SEHNR and CDR2 is FQNEAQ (reference sequence). The CDR3 spans 15 residues.

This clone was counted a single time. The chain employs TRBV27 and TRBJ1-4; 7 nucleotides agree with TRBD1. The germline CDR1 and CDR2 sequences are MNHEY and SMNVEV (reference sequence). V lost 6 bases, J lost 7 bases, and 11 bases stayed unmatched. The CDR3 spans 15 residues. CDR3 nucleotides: TGTGCCAGCAGACAGGGGTCTTTCGGAAGTGAAAAACTGTTTTTT. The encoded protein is CASRQGSFGSEKLFF.

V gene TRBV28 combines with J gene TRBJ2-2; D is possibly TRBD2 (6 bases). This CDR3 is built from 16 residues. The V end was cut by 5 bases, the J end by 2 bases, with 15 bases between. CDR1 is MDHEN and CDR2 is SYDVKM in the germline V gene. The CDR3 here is CASSPGTGSNTGELFF. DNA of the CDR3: TGTGCCAGCAGTCCCGGGACTGGGAGTAACACCGGGGAGCTGTTTTTT.

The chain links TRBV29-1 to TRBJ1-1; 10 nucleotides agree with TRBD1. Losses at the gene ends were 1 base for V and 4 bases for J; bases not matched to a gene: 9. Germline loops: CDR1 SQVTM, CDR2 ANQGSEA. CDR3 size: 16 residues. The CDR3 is CSVEGRPDRGATEAFF. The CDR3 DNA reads TGCAGCGTTGAAGGAAGACCGGACAGGGGGGCCACTGAAGCTTTCTTT.

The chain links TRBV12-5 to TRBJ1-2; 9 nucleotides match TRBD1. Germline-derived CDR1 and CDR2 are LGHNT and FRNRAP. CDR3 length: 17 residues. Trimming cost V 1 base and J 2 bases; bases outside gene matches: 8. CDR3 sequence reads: CASGLDSKGTGNYGYTF. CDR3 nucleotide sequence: TGTGCTAGTGGTTTGGACTCAAAAGGGACAGGGAACTATGGCTACACCTTC.

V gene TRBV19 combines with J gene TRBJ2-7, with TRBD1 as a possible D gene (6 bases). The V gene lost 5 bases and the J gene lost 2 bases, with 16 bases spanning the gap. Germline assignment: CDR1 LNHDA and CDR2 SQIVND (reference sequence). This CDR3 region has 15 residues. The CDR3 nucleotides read TGTGCCAGTAGTTTCTTATCACAGGGACCCTACGAGCAGTACTTC. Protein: CASSFLSQGPYEQYF.

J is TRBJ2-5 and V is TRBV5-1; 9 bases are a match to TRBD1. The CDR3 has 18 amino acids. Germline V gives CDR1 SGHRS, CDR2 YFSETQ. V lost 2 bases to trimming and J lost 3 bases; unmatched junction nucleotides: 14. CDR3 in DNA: TGCGCCAGCAGCTTACCCTTTTTCCCCGGGACAGGGAAAGAGACCCAGTACTTC. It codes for CASSLPFFPGTGKETQYF. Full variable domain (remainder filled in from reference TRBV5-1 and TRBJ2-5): KAGVTQTPRYLIKTRGQQVTLSCSPISGHRSVSWYQQTPGQGLQFLFEYFSETQRNKGNFPGRFSGRQFSNSRSEMNVSTLELGDSALYLCASSLPFFPGTGKETQYFGPGTRLLVL.

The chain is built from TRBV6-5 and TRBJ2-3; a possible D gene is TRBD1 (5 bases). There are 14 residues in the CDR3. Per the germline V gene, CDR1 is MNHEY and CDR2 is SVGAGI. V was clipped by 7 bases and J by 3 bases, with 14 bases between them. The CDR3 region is CASTWGRETDTQYF. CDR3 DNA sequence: TGTGCCAGCACTTGGGGCAGGGAAACAGATACGCAGTATTTT.

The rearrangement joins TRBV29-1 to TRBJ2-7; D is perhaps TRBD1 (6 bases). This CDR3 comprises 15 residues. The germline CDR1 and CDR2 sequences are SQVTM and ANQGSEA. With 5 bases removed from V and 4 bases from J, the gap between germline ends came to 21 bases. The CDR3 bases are TGCAGCGTTTCCATAAAAAGACAGGAACGATACGAGCAGTACTTC. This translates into CSVSIKRQERYEQYF.

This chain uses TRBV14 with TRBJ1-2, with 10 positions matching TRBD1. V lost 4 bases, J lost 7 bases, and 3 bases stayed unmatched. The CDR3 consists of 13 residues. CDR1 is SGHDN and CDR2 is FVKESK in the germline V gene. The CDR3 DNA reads TGTGCCAGCAGCCCCTGGACAGGGGGTGGCTACACCTTC. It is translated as CASSPWTGGGYTF.

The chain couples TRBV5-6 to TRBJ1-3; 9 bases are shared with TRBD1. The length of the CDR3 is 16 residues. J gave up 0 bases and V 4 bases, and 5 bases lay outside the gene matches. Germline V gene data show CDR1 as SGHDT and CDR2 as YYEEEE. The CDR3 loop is CASSGGTGYSGNTIYF. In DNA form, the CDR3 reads TGTGCCAGCAGCGGGGGGACAGGGTACTCTGGAAACACCATATATTTT.

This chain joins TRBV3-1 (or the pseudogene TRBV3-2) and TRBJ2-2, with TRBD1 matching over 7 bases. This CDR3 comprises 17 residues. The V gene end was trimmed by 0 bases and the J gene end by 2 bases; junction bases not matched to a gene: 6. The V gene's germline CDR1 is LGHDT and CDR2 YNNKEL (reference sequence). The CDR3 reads CASSQELRTGNTGELFF. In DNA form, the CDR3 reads TGTGCCAGCAGCCAAGAACTTAGGACAGGTAACACCGGGGAGCTGTTTTTT.

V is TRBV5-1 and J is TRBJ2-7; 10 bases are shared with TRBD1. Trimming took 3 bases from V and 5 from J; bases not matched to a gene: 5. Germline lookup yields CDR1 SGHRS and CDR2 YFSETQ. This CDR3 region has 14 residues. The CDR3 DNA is TGCGCCAGCAGCTCGGGACAGGGGTTAAACGAGCAGTACTTC. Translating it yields CASSSGQGLNEQYF.

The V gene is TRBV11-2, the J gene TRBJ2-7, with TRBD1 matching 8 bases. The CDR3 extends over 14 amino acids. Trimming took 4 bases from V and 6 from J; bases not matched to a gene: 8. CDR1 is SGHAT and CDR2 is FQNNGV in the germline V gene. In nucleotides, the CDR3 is TGTGCCAGCAGCTGGTCCCGGGACAGGTTCGAGCAGTACTTC. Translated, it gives CASSWSRDRFEQYF.

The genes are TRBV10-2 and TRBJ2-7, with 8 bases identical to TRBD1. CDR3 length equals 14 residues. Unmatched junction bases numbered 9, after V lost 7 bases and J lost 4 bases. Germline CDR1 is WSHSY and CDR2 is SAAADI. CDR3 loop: CASTIDRGEYEQYF. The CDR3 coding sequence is TGCGCCAGCACCATAGACAGGGGCGAGTACGAGCAGTACTTC.

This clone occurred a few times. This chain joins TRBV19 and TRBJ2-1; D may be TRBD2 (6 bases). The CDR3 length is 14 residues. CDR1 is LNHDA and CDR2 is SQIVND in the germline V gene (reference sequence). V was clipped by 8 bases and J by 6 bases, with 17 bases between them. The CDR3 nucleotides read TGTGCCAGTTCGGAGCGCGGGGTTAGCAATGAGCAGTTCTTC. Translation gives CASSERGVSNEQFF.

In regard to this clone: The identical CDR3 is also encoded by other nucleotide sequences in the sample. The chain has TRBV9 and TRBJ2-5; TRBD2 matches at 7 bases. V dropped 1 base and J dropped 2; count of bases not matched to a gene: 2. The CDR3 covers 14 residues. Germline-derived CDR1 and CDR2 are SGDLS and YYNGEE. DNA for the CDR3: TGTGCCAGCAGCGTAAGGGACTATCAAGAGACCCAGTACTTC. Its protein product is CASSVRDYQETQYF.

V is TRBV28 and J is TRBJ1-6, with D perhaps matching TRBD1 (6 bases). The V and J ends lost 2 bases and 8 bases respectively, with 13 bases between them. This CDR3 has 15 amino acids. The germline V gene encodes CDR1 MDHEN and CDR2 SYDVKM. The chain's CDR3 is CASSLGGSFYSPLHF. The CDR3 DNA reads TGTGCCAGCAGTTTAGGGGGCAGCTTTTATTCACCCCTCCACTTT.

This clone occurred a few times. The CDR3 here is CASTRTGSSYEQYF. As DNA, the CDR3 is TGTGCCAGCACCCGGACCGGGAGCTCCTACGAGCAGTACTTC. J is TRBJ2-7 and V is TRBV11-2, with D perhaps matching TRBD2 (6 bases). This CDR3 is 14 amino acids long. Trimming cost V 7 bases and J 0 bases, with 13 bases left between them. Germline CDR1 is SGHAT and CDR2 is FQNNGV.

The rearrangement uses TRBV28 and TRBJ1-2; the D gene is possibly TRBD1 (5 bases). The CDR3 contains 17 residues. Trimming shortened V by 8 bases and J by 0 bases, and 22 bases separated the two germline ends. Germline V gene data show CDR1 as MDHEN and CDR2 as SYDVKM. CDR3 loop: CASSVAGRGGANYGYTF. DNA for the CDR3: TGTGCCAGCTCAGTTGCGGGTAGGGGCGGGGCTAACTATGGCTACACCTTC.

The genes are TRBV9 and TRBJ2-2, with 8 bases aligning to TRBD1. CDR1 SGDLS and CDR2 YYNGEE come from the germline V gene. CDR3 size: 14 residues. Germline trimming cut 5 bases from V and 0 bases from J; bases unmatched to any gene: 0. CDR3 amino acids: CASRGQANTGELFF. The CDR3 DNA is TGTGCCAGCAGGGGACAGGCGAACACCGGGGAGCTGTTTTTT.

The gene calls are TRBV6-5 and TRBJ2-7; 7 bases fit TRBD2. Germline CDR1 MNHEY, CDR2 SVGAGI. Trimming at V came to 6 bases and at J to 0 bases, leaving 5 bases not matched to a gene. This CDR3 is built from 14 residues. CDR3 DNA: TGTGCCAGCAGATACCGGGGGGTCTCCTACGAGCAGTACTTC. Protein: CASRYRGVSYEQYF.

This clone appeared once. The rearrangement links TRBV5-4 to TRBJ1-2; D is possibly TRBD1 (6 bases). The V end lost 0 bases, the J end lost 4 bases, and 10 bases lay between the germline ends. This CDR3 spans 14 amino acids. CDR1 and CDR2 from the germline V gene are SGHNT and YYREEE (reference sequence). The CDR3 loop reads CASSLAGDPYGYTF. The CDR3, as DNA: TGTGCCAGCAGCTTGGCAGGGGATCCCTATGGCTACACCTTC.

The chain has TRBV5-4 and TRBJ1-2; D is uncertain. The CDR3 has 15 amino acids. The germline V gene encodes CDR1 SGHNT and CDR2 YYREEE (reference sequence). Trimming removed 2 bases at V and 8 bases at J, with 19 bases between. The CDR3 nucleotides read TGTGCCAGCAGCTTAAAATTGACCCCCGGAGGAGGCTACACCTTC. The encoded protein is CASSLKLTPGGGYTF. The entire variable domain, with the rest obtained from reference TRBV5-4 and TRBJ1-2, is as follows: ETGVTQSPTHLIKTRGQQVTLRCSSQSGHNTVSWYQQALGQGPQFIFQYYREEENGRGNFPPRFSGLQFPNYSSELNVNALELDDSALYLCASSLKLTPGGGYTFGSGTRLTVV.

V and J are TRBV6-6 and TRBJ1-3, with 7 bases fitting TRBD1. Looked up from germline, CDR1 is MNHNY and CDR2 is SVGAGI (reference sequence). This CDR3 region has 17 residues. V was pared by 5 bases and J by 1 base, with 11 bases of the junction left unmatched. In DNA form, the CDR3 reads TGTGCCAGCAGTCGAACATTACAGGGGACTTCTGGAAACACCATATATTTT. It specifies CASSRTLQGTSGNTIYF.

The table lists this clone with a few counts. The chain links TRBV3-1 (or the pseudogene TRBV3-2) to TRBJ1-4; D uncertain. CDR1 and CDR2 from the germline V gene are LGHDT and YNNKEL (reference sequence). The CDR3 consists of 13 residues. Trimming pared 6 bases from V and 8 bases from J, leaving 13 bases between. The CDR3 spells CASSNSGWEKLFF. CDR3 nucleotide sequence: TGTGCCAGCAGTAACTCAGGATGGGAAAAACTGTTTTTT.